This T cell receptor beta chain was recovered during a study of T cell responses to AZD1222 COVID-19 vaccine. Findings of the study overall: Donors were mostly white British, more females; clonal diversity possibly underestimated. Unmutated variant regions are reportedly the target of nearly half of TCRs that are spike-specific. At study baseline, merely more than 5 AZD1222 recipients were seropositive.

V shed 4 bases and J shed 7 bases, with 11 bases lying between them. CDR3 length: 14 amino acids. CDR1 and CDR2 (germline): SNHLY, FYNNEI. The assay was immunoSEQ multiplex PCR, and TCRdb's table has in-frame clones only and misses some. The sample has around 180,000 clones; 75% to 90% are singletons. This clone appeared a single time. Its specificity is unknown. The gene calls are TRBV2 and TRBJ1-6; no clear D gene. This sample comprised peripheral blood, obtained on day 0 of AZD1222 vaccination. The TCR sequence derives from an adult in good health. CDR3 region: CASSVDGRNSPLHF. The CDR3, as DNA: TGTGCCAGCAGTGTGGACGGCCGGAATTCACCCCTCCACTTT.